The sequence of this T cell receptor beta chain was determined in a study of T cells in localized non-small cell lung cancer. Study-level points and caveats: Higher adjacent-lung clonality was associated with shorter survival.

About this clone itself: Its cognate antigen is unknown.

Using immunoSEQ multiplex PCR, the repertoire was profiled, and TCRdb retains in-frame clones only, with some absent. The sample has tens of thousands of clones, approximately 86% seen once. Germline values: CDR1 LGHNA, CDR2 YSLEER. CDR3 length: 15 amino acids. Trimming shortened V by 3 bases and J by 0 bases, and 9 bases separated the two germline ends. This sequence was found in a man aged 35 to 69 with stage III lung adenocarcinoma. The V call is TRBV4-3, the J call TRBJ2-1; D remains ambiguous. The source material was peripheral blood mononuclear cells, sampled before any cancer treatment. The CDR3 nucleotides read TGCGCCAGCAGCCAGCGACTCAGCTCCTACAATGAGCAGTTCTTC. Translated: CASSQRLSSYNEQFF.